This T cell receptor beta chain was captured in a study of blood T cell repertoires in COVID-19 (TCRdb year 2020). Background on the whole study: Samples from collaborators originated in the United States, Italy and Spain and spanned both the acute and convalescent phases of COVID-19. The prospective study material was composed of cDNA or gDNA derived from T cells, B-cell-depleted T cells, or PBMCs. Deeply sampled blood TCRbeta repertoires from subjects exposed to, actively infected with, or recovered from COVID-19 were included in the dataset. The repertoires were released in a freely available public database meant as a resource for research on the immune response to SARS-CoV-2. Samples were obtained from the ongoing ImmuneRACE study (first 160 participants) and from 1,200 or so subjects provided by 6 global collaborators. A de-identified subject ID, COVID-19 status, age in years and sex were almost always included in the sample metadata. HLA class I and class II types, where available, came from metadata supplied by the sample provider rather than from assay-based typing. The study at large found these results: How much clinical and demographic metadata was included differed by source and by participant, and the metadata was provided uncurated.

TCRbeta CDR3 regions were amplified from genomic DNA by means of the immunoSEQ Assay, a bias-controlled multiplex PCR. In the authors' own workflow: The number of nucleated cells in each sample was estimated by amplification of reference gene primers within the assay. Sequence reads were collapsed and filtered to measure the absolute abundance of every unique TCRbeta CDR3 rearrangement. For each sample, productive Simpson clonality was calculated as the square root of Simpson's diversity index across productive rearrangements. Sourced from immuneACCESS, this table was stored by TCRdb with only in-frame sequences that have V and J called. A share of the clones is absent; for the studies checked, an unresolved V gene accounts for under half, and the remainder has no known explanation. V and J calls and clone size follow that table, whereas D and trimming were derived from the DNA. The sample yields approximately 350,000 clones; 80% to 90% were counted once. Of the sample, 0.9% to 1.1% falls within the top ten clones.

Enrolling through a virtual design, the prospective study's participants ranged in age from about 18 to 100 years and lived across 24 United States geographic areas. In the prospective study, participants were assigned to cohorts based on the clinical history participants reported in a screening survey and a study questionnaire. Recovered participants in ImmuneRACE Cohort 3 were defined by two consecutive negative NP/OP PCR tests, clearance by a healthcare professional, or resolution of symptoms. Mobile phlebotomists in the prospective study collected whole blood, serum and a nasopharyngeal or oropharyngeal swab from every participant. Additional blood draws and questionnaires over a 2-month period could optionally be provided by prospective study participants. Before DNA extraction, blood samples from the prospective study were shipped at room temperature or frozen. V is shortened by 4 bases, J by 7 bases, and the region joining them spans 11 bases. The CDR3 covers 13 residues, taking in both the cysteine and the phenylalanine. The retained sequence is limited to the CDR3, 39 bases, with the frame set at the first base. Per the germline V gene, SNHLY is the CDR1 and FYNNEI is the CDR2.

On this clone itself: Its specific antigen is unknown. Base qualities are not at hand, and no much larger clone is one base apart.

The sample taken for sequencing was PBMCs or T cells enriched from blood (not recorded which). Rearrangement joined TRBV2 to TRBJ2-1; matching of 5 bases hints at TRBD1 as the D gene. The TCR sequence derives from a young man who had recovered from COVID-19. The CDR3 protein sequence reads: CASSVGQGNEQFF. The nucleotide sequence is given as TGTGCCAGCAGTGTAGGGCAGGGTAATGAGCAGTTCTTC.